Listed below are T cell receptor beta chains from one sample, sequenced in a study of shared clonotypes between healthy human individuals. The method was immunoSEQ multiplex PCR; TCRdb's version includes in-frame clones alone and lacks a portion of them. This table holds about 1,500,000 clones, approximately 96% found once. Sequencing input: naive CD4+ T cells sorted from blood. These receptors originate from a man aged 30 to 39 in good health. CDR3s leave out the opening cysteine and the closing phenylalanine or tryptophan.

V gene	J gene	CDR3 protein
TRBV11-2	TRBJ1-4	ASSSQLGQGGKLF
TRBV19	TRBJ1-1	ASSIPPWVEAF
TRBV6-1	TRBJ2-7	ASSGGTGGYEQY
TRBV28	TRBJ2-6	ASSFSGANVLT
TRBV9	TRBJ2-1	ASQQGWETSGSRDNEQF
TRBV30	TRBJ1-5	AWRGDGSNQPQH
TRBV28	TRBJ1-4	ASSGFGEKLF
TRBV5-6	TRBJ2-7	ASSLWRVSQILRQY
TRBV10-3	TRBJ1-4	AISDLMGAANEKLF
TRBV19	TRBJ2-7	ASSRQGGTYEQY
TRBV29-1	TRBJ2-2	SAGDTNTGELF
TRBV14	TRBJ1-3	ASSQLGITGNTIY
TRBV19	TRBJ2-6	ASSTWVPSTGANVLT
TRBV5-1	TRBJ2-7	ASRSSGTNEQY
TRBV6-1	TRBJ1-5	ASSERDPYSNQPQH
TRBV5-5	TRBJ2-2	ASSPYWDSLNTGELF
TRBV25-1	TRBJ1-4	ASNGTASDINEKLF
TRBV28	TRBJ1-5	ATGAWPQH
TRBV5-1	TRBJ1-5	ASSFPRQGRSNQPQH
TRBV5-1	TRBJ1-3	ASSLEPYSGNTIY
TRBV5-1	TRBJ2-5	ASSGQQETQY
TRBV19	TRBJ1-2	ASSFTPGGGYGYT
TRBV5-1	TRBJ1-3	ASSLDPSGSGNTIY
TRBV7-2	TRBJ2-1	ASSSGTGHVRDEQF
TRBV10-3	TRBJ2-7	AISESNYPKPIYEQY
TRBV5-4	TRBJ1-1	ASSFPGQGAF
TRBV11-2	TRBJ2-1	ASSLDRSGPDEQF
TRBV10-3	TRBJ1-1	AISQKGTGTSEAF
TRBV2	TRBJ1-3	ASTQGQGSGNTIY
TRBV10-3	TRBJ2-1	AISEFSRGTTNEQF
TRBV7-6	TRBJ2-7	ASSLGADRGNEQY
TRBV30	TRBJ2-7	AWSSPWGSGKTYEQY
TRBV6-6	TRBJ1-4	ASRDLGQGREKLF
TRBV11-2	TRBJ2-5	ASSRAGRETQY
TRBV19	TRBJ2-1	ASSTTSGSINEQF
TRBV11-2	TRBJ2-7	ASSLDFDRGAYEQY
TRBV2	TRBJ2-5	ASSAEIQETQY
TRBV6-4	TRBJ2-1	ASDRDPVYNEQF
TRBV11-2	TRBJ1-5	ASSLQGNQPQH
TRBV25-1	TRBJ2-7	ASSALAVQY
TRBV20-1	TRBJ1-2	SATVGAGYT